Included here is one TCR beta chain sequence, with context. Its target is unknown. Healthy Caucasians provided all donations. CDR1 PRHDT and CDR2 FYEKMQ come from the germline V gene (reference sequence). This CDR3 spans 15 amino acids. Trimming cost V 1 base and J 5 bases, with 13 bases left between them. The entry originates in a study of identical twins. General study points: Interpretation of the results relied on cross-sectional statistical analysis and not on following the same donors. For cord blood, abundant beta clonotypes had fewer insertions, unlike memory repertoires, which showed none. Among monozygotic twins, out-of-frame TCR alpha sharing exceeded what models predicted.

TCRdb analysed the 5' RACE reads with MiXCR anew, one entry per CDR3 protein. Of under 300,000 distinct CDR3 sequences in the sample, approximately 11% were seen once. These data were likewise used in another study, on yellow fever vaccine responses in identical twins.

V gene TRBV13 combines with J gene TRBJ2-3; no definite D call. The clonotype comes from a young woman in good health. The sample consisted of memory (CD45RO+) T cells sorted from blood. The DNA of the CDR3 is TGTGCCAGCAGCTTAGATACGCCCTCCGGAGATACGCAGTATTTT. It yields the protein CASSLDTPSGDTQYF.